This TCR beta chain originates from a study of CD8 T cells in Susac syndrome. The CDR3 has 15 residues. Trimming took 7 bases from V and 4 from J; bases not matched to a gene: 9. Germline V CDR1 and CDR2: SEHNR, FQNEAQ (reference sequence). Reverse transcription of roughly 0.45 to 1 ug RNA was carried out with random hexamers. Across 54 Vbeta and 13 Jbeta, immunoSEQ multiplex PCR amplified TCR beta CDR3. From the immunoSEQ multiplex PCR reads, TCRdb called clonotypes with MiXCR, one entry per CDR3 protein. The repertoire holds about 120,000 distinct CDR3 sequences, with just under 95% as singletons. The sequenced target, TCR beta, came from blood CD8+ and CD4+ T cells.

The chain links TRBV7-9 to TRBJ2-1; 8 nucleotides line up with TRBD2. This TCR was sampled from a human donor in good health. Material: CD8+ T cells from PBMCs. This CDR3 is CASNRAGARYNEQFF. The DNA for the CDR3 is TGTGCCAGCAACAGAGCGGGAGCACGGTACAATGAGCAGTTCTTC.